This T cell receptor (beta chain) was found in a study of CD4 and CD8 cells across lung adenocarcinoma regions. This clonotype was detected many times. This likely comes from a read error, as the CDR3 has no conserved phenylalanine or tryptophan at its end. No DNA is shown, since the ends of the CDR3 on it are uncertain; the CDR3 is the one TCRdb lists. Donors had localized lung adenocarcinoma, a non-small cell lung cancer. Germline lookup yields CDR1 SNHLY and CDR2 FYNNEI. The CDR3 adds up to 13 amino acids, both ends counted. TCRdb ran MiXCR on the PCR reads and lists one entry per CDR3 protein. The profile shows more than 9,000 distinct CDR3 sequences, roughly 51% of them singletons.

The V call is TRBV2, the J call TRBJ2-1; TRBD2 was called by the table and not checked on the DNA. The sequence came from a male donor with lung adenocarcinoma. The CD4 and CD8 labels of this study may be unreliable. Sequenced material: CD8+ T cells from the margin of a lung tumor. The CDR3 sequence: CASSEAQGQRDFI.